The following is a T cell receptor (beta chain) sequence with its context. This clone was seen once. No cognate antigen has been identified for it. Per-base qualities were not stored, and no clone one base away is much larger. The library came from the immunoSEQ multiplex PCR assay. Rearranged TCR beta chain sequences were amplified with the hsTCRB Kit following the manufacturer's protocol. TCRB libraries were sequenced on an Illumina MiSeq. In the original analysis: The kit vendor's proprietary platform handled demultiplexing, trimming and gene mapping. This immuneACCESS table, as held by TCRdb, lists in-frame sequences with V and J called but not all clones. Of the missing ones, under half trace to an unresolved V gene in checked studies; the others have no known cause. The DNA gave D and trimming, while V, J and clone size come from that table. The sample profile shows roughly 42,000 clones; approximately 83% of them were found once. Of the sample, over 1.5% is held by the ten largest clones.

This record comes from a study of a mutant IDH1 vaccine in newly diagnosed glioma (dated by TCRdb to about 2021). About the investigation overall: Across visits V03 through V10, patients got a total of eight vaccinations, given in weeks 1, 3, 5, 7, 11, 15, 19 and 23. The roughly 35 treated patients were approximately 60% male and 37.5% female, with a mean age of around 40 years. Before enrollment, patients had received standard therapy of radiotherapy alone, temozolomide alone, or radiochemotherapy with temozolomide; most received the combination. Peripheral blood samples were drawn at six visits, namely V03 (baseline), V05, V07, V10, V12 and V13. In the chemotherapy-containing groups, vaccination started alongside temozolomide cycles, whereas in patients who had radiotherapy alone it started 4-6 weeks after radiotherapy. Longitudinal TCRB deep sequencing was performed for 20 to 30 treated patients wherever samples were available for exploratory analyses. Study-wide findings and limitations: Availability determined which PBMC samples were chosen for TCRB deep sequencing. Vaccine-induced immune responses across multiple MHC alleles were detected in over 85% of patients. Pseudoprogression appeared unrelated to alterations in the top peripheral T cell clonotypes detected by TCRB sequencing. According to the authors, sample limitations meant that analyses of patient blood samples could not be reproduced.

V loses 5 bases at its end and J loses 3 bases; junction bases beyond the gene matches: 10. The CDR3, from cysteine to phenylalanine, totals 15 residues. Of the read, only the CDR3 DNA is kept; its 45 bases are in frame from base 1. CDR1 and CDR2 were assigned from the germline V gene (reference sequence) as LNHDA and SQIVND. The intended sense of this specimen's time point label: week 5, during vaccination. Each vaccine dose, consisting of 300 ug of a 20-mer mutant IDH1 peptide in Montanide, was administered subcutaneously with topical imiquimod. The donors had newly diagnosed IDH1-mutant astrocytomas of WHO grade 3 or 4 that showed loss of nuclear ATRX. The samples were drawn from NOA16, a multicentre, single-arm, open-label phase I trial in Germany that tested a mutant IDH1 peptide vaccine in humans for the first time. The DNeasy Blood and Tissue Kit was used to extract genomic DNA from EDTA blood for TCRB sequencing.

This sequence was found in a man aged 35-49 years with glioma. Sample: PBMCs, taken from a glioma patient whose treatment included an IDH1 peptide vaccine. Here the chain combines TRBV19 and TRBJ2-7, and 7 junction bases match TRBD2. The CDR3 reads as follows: CASSLSSGRNYEQYF. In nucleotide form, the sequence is TGTGCCAGTAGTCTATCTAGCGGCCGAAACTACGAGCAGTACTTC.